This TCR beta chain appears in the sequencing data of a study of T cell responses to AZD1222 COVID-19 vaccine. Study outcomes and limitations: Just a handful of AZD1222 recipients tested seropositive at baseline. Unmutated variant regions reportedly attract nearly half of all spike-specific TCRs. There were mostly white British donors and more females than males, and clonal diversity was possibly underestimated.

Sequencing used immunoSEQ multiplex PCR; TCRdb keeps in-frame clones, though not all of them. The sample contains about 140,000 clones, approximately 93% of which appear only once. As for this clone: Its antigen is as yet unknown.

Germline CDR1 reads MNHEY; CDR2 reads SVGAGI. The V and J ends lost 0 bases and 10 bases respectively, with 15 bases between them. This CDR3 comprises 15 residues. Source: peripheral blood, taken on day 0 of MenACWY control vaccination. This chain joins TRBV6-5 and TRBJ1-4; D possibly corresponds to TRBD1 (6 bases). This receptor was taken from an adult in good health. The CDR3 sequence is CASSYSLGGGGKLFF. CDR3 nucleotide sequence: TGTGCCAGCAGTTACTCTCTCGGAGGGGGGGGAAAACTGTTTTTT.